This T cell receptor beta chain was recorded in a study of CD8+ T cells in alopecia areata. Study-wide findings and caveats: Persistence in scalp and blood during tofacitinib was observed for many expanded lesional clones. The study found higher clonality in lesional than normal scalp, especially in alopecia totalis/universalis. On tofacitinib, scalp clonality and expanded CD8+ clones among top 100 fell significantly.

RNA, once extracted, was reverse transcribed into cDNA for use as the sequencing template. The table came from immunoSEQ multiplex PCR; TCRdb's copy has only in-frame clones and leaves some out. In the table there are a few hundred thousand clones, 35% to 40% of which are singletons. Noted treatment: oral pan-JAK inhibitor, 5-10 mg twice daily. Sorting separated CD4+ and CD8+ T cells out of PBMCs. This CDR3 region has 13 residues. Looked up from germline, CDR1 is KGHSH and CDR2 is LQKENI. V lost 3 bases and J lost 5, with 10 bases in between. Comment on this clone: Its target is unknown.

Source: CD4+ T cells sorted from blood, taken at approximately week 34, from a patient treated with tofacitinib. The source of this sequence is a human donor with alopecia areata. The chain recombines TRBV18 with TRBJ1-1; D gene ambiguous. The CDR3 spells CASSPNAQTEAFF. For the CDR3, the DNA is TGTGCCAGCTCACCCAACGCACAAACTGAAGCTTTCTTT.